This section outlines one TCR beta chain sequence together with its context. The data derive from a study of human T cells and chemical hapten exposure. The time point: patch test 1, 2 weeks after DPC sensitization. Treatment in this sample: therapeutic diphenylcyclopropenone sensitization with weekly scalp DPC. Using its own MiXCR run on the RACE reads, TCRdb lists one record per CDR3 protein. The top ten hold roughly 10% of the sample, which has tens of thousands of distinct CDR3 sequences, around 30% seen once. The clonotype originates from a man in his forties or fifties with alopecia areata. Some clones in this sample may be carry-over from other donors' samples. The sample in question was whole blood, obtained in connection with sensitization to the hapten diphenylcyclopropenone (DPC).

CDR3 DNA: TGTGCCAGCAGCCGCGGGCGGTCGGGGTACGAGCAGTACTTC. Translation gives CASSRGRSGYEQYF. This chain uses TRBV28 with TRBJ2-7, with a possible D match to TRBD2 (5 bases). Germline V CDR1 and CDR2: MDHEN, SYDVKM. Trimming took off 6 bases at V and 4 bases at J, with 16 bases between the two ends. The CDR3 is made up of 14 amino acids.